This is a list of T cell receptor beta chains from one sample in a study of TIL therapy for anti-PD-1-resistant metastatic lung cancer. The data were produced by immunoSEQ multiplex PCR, yet TCRdb's version contains in-frame clones alone and is incomplete. The sample holds 95,000 or so clones; around three fifths are singletons and the top ten take roughly 9.7%. This sample comprised tumor tissue, obtained at baseline. The receptors were gathered from a person aged 25 to 85 with non-small cell lung cancer. CDR3s leave out the opening cysteine and the closing phenylalanine or tryptophan. Size tells how often a clone was seen (once, few, many) or the class of an expanded clone, and some rows leave it out.

SASFGTTGTEAF	TRBJ1-1	TRBV20-1	-
ASRGTSGVDTQY	TRBJ2-3	TRBV6-5	few
ASSWDSPTDTQY	TRBJ2-3	TRBV5-1	-
ATSVGGNTGELF	TRBJ2-2	TRBV24-1	-
ASSLTSTGKETQY	TRBJ2-5	TRBV7-2	few
ASSLGPSGRGEQY	TRBJ2-7	TRBV3-1/TRBV3-2	-
ASSFRGLVYEQY	TRBJ2-7	TRBV27	-
ASSSDTLNTEAF	TRBJ1-1	TRBV6-5	-
ASSLGSWGLAGGETQY	TRBJ2-5	TRBV11-2	-
AWSVQGARETQY	TRBJ2-5	TRBV30	-
ASSLGQGDLEAF	TRBJ1-1	TRBV18	few
ASSEAIYPAGRNEQF	TRBJ2-1	TRBV6-1	few
ATSDPGQGSNQPQH	TRBJ1-5	TRBV24-1	-
ASSFIARQGAQPQH	TRBJ1-5	TRBV27	-
ASSSWSEGYGYT	TRBJ1-2	TRBV11-2	once
ASSQAAANYGYT	TRBJ1-2	TRBV4-1	-
ASTRTSGRGGPGEQF	TRBJ2-1	TRBV27	-
ASSELSGKTYEQY	TRBJ2-7	TRBV10-1	-
ASSFDFSADTQY	TRBJ2-3	TRBV18	once
ASSSRGTTNYGYT	TRBJ1-2	TRBV11-2	-
ATSDLGFRDNEQF	TRBJ2-1	TRBV24-1	-
ASSRLNTGELF	TRBJ2-2	TRBV5-1	many
ASSRYGGGAGETQY	TRBJ2-5	TRBV4-1	few
ASSEQDGSTDTQY	TRBJ2-3	TRBV10-1	-
ASSDGRGPGTGELF	TRBJ2-2	TRBV6-4	few
ASSSGLAAQSEQF	TRBJ2-1	TRBV11-2	-
ASSQDYPRNIQY	TRBJ2-4	TRBV4-3	-
SALRDAGYEQY	TRBJ2-7	TRBV29-1	-
ASGDGEIAPY	TRBJ2-5	TRBV4-2	-
ASSPAEWAEAF	TRBJ1-1	TRBV3-1/TRBV3-2	-